The 5 T cell receptor beta chains listed next were all sequenced from one sample in a study of cytomegalovirus exposure and HLA in healthy donors. The PCR employed 60 Vbeta primers together with 13 Jbeta primers. Assay used: immunoSEQ multiplex PCR; TCRdb lists only in-frame clones, some missing. The sample holds over 130,000 clones, around 65% seen once. Sequenced: PBMCs. All receptors come from a woman aged 60-70 years in good health and CMV-seronegative.

The chain couples TRBV7-2 to TRBJ2-1, with 8 bases aligning to TRBD2. The CDR3 runs 16 residues. The V segment lost 2 bases and the J segment 4 bases; nucleotides outside the gene matches: 7. CDR1 and CDR2 from the germline V gene are SGHTA and FQGNSA. The CDR3 sequence is CASSLPGLGAYNEQFF. The CDR3 DNA sequence: TGTGCCAGCAGCTTACCGGGACTAGGAGCGTACAATGAGCAGTTCTTC.

V gene TRBV5-1 combines with J gene TRBJ1-2; the D is unclear. The V gene's germline CDR1 is SGHRS and CDR2 YFSETQ. The V end was cut by 0 bases, the J end by 5 bases, with 11 bases between. The CDR3 loop spans 14 amino acids. CDR3 coding DNA: TGCGCCAGCAGCTTGGATCCCAGGTTATATGGCTACACCTTC. This translates into CASSLDPRLYGYTF.

In DNA form, the CDR3 reads TGTGCCAGCAGTGAAATGCGTGTAAGCTCCTACGAGCAGTACTTC. Amino acids: CASSEMRVSSYEQYF. The chain has TRBV2 and TRBJ2-7; no firm D call. V dropped 2 bases and J dropped 0 bases, with 11 bases sitting between them. CDR1 is SNHLY, CDR2 FYNNEI, per germline. The CDR3 covers 15 residues.

The chain couples TRBV5-1 to TRBJ2-5; D is unclear. V was shortened by 1 base and J by 2 bases, with 12 bases between the two germline ends. Germline V lookup: CDR1 SGHRS, CDR2 YFSETQ. The CDR3 loop spans 15 amino acids. The CDR3 spells CASSLSPRLQETQYF. DNA of the CDR3: TGCGCCAGCAGCTTGAGTCCCAGGTTGCAAGAGACCCAGTACTTC.

This chain uses TRBV25-1 with TRBJ2-7; D may be TRBD2 (5 bases). V was clipped by 3 bases and J by 9 bases, with 12 bases between them. Germline V gene sequence: CDR1 MGHDK, CDR2 SYGVNS. The CDR3 sequence is 12 residues long. The CDR3 bases are TGTGCCAGCAGTGAGGGAGCCGGCGGGCAGTACTTC. This encodes CASSEGAGGQYF.